These 25 T cell receptor beta chains share one sample of origin, sequenced in a study of cytomegalovirus exposure and HLA in healthy donors. The PCR was carried out with 60 Vbeta primers and 13 Jbeta primers. Assay: immunoSEQ multiplex PCR; the TCRdb copy retains only in-frame clones and omits some. Among about 160,000 clones listed, 75% to 85% were seen once. The sample comprised PBMCs. Every receptor here comes from a female donor in good health and CMV-seronegative.

This clone showed up just a few times. This chain joins TRBV12-2 and TRBJ1-1; no check of the table's D call, TRBD1, against the DNA was made. TRBV12-2 is annotated as a pseudogene. CDR3 size: 16 residues. This CDR3 reads CASRFIRTGTNTEAFF. The CDR3 DNA reads TGTGCAAGTCGCTTTATCCGGACAGGGACGAACACTGAAGCTTTCTTT.

The chain has TRBV10-3 and TRBJ1-1; a weak D match, TRBD1 (6 bases). The CDR3 spans 14 residues. Deletions cut 10 bases from V and 0 bases from J, with 15 bases between. Germline values: CDR1 ENHRY, CDR2 SYGVKD. CDR3 residues: CASGQSPMNTEAFF. CDR3 coding DNA: TGTGCCAGCGGACAGTCGCCTATGAACACTGAAGCTTTCTTT.

This clone occurred a few times. V usage is TRBV9 and J usage is TRBJ2-2; 9 bases match TRBD1. Trimming removed 3 bases from V and 7 bases from J; junction bases left unmatched: 10. CDR1 is SGDLS, CDR2 YYNGEE, per germline. This CDR3 comprises 16 residues. DNA of the CDR3: TGTGCCAGCAGCGCGGGGACAGGGATGATTGACGGGGAGCTGTTTTTT. This encodes CASSAGTGMIDGELFF.

This clone occurred a few times. The rearrangement uses TRBV10-3 and TRBJ2-3; 10 bases map to TRBD2. Germline V gene data show CDR1 as ENHRY and CDR2 as SYGVKD. CDR3 length: 15 residues. V shed 6 bases and J 3 bases; nucleotides not matched to a gene: 6. CDR3 protein: CAIRRTSGKTDTQYF. The CDR3 DNA reads as TGTGCCATCAGGCGGACTAGCGGAAAGACAGATACGCAGTATTTT.

The rearrangement uses TRBV7-9 and TRBJ1-1, with D possibly TRBD1 on 6 matching bases. The CDR3 consists of 14 residues. Germline V lookup: CDR1 SEHNR, CDR2 FQNEAQ (reference sequence). The V end lost 5 bases, the J end lost 5 bases, and 15 bases lay between the germline ends. CDR3 in amino acids: CASSISGAPTEAFF. CDR3 DNA sequence: TGTGCCAGCAGCATCTCAGGGGCACCGACTGAAGCTTTCTTT.

The V gene is TRBV4-3, the J gene TRBJ2-3; D may be TRBD1 (5 bases). CDR3 length: 17 residues. The V gene lost 0 bases and the J gene lost 4 bases, with 17 bases spanning the gap. The germline CDR1 and CDR2 sequences are LGHNA and YSLEER. The CDR3 DNA is TGCGCCAGCAGCCAAGATCCATCTAGGGGTGGTTCAGATACGCAGTATTTT. Translation gives CASSQDPSRGGSDTQYF.

The chain has TRBV6-1 and TRBJ2-7, with 9 bases fitting TRBD2. The CDR3 runs 16 residues. With 2 bases clipped from V and 3 bases from J, the junction kept 8 bases outside the gene matches. The germline V gene has CDR1 MNHNS and CDR2 SASEGT. CDR3: CASSESGLAGLYEQYF. CDR3 in DNA: TGTGCCAGCAGTGAATCGGGTCTAGCGGGGCTCTACGAGCAGTACTTC.

There are a few counts of this clone. This chain uses TRBV6-6 with TRBJ1-2, with a possible D match to TRBD1 (6 bases). Germline CDR1 MNHNY, CDR2 SVGAGI (reference sequence). V dropped 2 bases and J dropped 7 bases, with 11 bases sitting between them. The CDR3 is made up of 13 amino acids. CDR3 nucleotides: TGTGCCAGCAGTTACCAGGACAGTTCTGGCTACACCTTC. Translating it yields CASSYQDSSGYTF.

The chain recombines TRBV18 with TRBJ2-5; D unresolved. V was trimmed by 3 bases and J by 3 bases, leaving 14 bases between them. CDR3 size: 15 residues. Germline assignment: CDR1 KGHSH and CDR2 LQKENI. The CDR3 protein is CASSPPGSAKETQYF. CDR3 sequence (DNA): TGTGCCAGCTCACCCCCCGGTTCTGCCAAAGAGACCCAGTACTTC.

V and J are TRBV4-2 and TRBJ1-2; D unresolved. The germline V gene has CDR1 LGHNA and CDR2 YNFKEQ. This CDR3 spans 15 amino acids. With 3 bases removed from V and 6 bases from J, the gap between germline ends came to 17 bases. This CDR3 is CASSQWAGSWDGYTF. The CDR3 DNA reads as TGTGCCAGCAGCCAGTGGGCCGGGAGCTGGGATGGCTACACCTTC.

V is TRBV4-3 and J is TRBJ2-3; 7 nucleotides agree with TRBD1. CDR3 length equals 16 residues. V dropped 2 bases and J dropped 2; count of bases not matched to a gene: 7. Germline V gene data show CDR1 as LGHNA and CDR2 as YSLEER. The CDR3 sequence: CASSQSRQGATDTQYF. The CDR3, as DNA: TGCGCCAGCAGCCAATCCAGACAGGGTGCCACAGATACGCAGTATTTT.

This chain connects TRBV11-3 to TRBJ2-3; D is undetermined. The CDR3 is 11 amino acids. V lost 5 bases and J 5 bases, leaving 5 bases between the germline ends. The V gene's germline CDR1 is SGHNT and CDR2 YENEEA. CDR3 DNA sequence: TGTGCCAGCAGCGTGCGAGATACGCAGTATTTT. Translating it yields CASSVRDTQYF.

V usage is TRBV25-1 and J usage is TRBJ1-5; possible D gene TRBD1, 5 bases. Germline CDR1 and CDR2: MGHDK and SYGVNS. CDR3 length: 14 residues. V was shortened by 5 bases and J by 6 bases, with 14 bases between the two germline ends. The CDR3: CASSKFWGGQPQHF. The CDR3 bases are TGTGCCAGCAGTAAATTCTGGGGGGGTCAGCCCCAGCATTTT.

The CDR3 DNA reads as TGTGCCAGCAGCCTCGACGGAGCTCAGCCCCAGCATTTT. Protein sequence: CASSLDGAQPQHF. V is TRBV5-4 and J is TRBJ1-5; D gene unclear. CDR1 and CDR2 from the germline V gene are SGHNT and YYREEE (reference sequence). This CDR3 contains 13 residues. V lost 4 bases and J lost 6, with 11 bases in between.

The J gene is TRBJ2-3, the V gene TRBV6-1, with 8 bases identical to TRBD1. V was clipped by 8 bases and J by 4 bases; unmatched bases: 8. Germline V gene data show CDR1 as MNHNS and CDR2 as SASEGT. This CDR3 contains 14 residues. The CDR3 DNA reads TGTGCCAGCGGGAGGCAGGGGGCTCCAGATACGCAGTATTTT. Its protein product is CASGRQGAPDTQYF.

The CDR3 DNA reads as TGTGCCAGCAGCCAAGCAGGGGGTTCTTCAGATACGCAGTATTTT. Its protein product is CASSQAGGSSDTQYF. V usage is TRBV4-2 and J usage is TRBJ2-3; TRBD1 matches at 7 bases. The CDR3 has 15 residues. Trimming at V came to 1 base and at J to 4 bases, leaving 5 bases not matched to a gene. The germline V gene encodes CDR1 LGHNA and CDR2 YNFKEQ.

The chain couples TRBV27 to TRBJ2-5, with D tentatively TRBD1 (6 bases). CDR3 size: 15 residues. Trimming shortened V by 6 bases and J by 0 bases, and 14 bases separated the two germline ends. The germline CDR1 and CDR2 sequences are MNHEY and SMNVEV (reference sequence). The CDR3 DNA reads TGTGCCAGCAGCAATCTAGGGGGAAACCAAGAGACCCAGTACTTC. Translating gives CASSNLGGNQETQYF.

The table lists this clone with a few counts. This sequence joins TRBV7-9 and TRBJ2-7, with D possibly TRBD1 on 5 matching bases. The CDR3 is 14 residues long. Germline CDR1 reads SEHNR; CDR2 reads FQNEAQ (reference sequence). V was trimmed by 5 bases and J by 6 bases, leaving 17 bases between them. CDR3 sequence: CASSPAQGPGEQYF. CDR3 DNA sequence: TGTGCCAGCAGCCCCGCGCAGGGTCCAGGCGAGCAGTACTTC.

This chain connects TRBV2 to TRBJ1-2; 7 bases map to TRBD1. CDR1 and CDR2 (germline): SNHLY, FYNNEI. V shed 6 bases, J shed 4 bases, and the junction held 8 bases outside the gene matches. CDR3 length: 14 amino acids. The CDR3 bases are TGTGCCAGCAGCTACTCACAGGGGACCTATGGCTACACCTTC. Protein sequence: CASSYSQGTYGYTF.

This clone turned up a few times. V is TRBV6-5 and J is TRBJ2-7; D call uncertain. Trimming cost V 10 bases and J 1 base, with 14 bases left between them. The length of the CDR3 is 13 residues. Germline loops: CDR1 MNHEY, CDR2 SVGAGI. CDR3 nucleotide sequence: TGTGCCACCTCTTCGACACCATCCTACGAGCAGTACTTC. Amino acid sequence: CATSSTPSYEQYF.

This clone came up a few times. The gene calls are TRBV5-6 and TRBJ1-4, with no clear D. With 3 bases removed from V and 2 bases from J, the gap between germline ends came to 17 bases. Germline CDR1 is SGHDT and CDR2 is YYEEEE. This CDR3 spans 17 amino acids. This chain's CDR3 is CASSWAPSIATNEKLFF. CDR3 in DNA: TGTGCCAGCAGCTGGGCTCCCTCAATTGCGACTAATGAAAAACTGTTTTTT.

This clone was recorded once. The chain employs TRBV6-6 and TRBJ1-1; perhaps TRBD1 as D (5 bases). The CDR3 is 16 amino acids. Germline V gives CDR1 MNHNY, CDR2 SVGAGI (reference sequence). V was shortened by 1 base and J by 0 bases, with 12 bases between the two germline ends. In DNA, the CDR3 is TGTGCCAGCAGTTACTTAGGCAGACAGATGAACACTGAAGCTTTCTTT. This codes for CASSYLGRQMNTEAFF.

This chain joins TRBV16 and TRBJ2-7, with D tentatively TRBD1 (6 bases). The CDR3 has 13 residues. The germline V gene has CDR1 KGHSY and CDR2 FQNENV. Trimming took off 5 bases at V and 7 bases at J, with 15 bases between the two ends. The CDR3 DNA sequence: TGTGCCAGCAGCAGGAGACAGGTAGGAGAGCAGTACTTC. It is translated as CASSRRQVGEQYF.

Note on this clone: An end of the junction differs from the germline gene, which may be a read error. V is TRBV6-6 and J is TRBJ2-1, with 8 bases matching TRBD2. The CDR3 covers 12 residues. Germline V gene lookup returns CDR1 MNHNY and CDR2 SVGAGI (reference sequence). The CDR3 is CASSYSERERVF. CDR3 DNA sequence: TGTGCCAGCAGTTACTCCGAGCGGGAGAGGGTCTTC.

The chain combines TRBV10-3 with TRBJ2-5, with TRBD1 identical over 10 bases. CDR1 and CDR2 (germline): ENHRY, SYGVKD. The CDR3 extends over 14 amino acids. Trimming removed 2 bases from V and 7 bases from J; junction bases left unmatched: 4. CDR3 sequence (DNA): TGTGCCATCAGTGAGGCGGGACAGGGGTTGACCCAGTACTTC. The encoded protein is CAISEAGQGLTQYF.